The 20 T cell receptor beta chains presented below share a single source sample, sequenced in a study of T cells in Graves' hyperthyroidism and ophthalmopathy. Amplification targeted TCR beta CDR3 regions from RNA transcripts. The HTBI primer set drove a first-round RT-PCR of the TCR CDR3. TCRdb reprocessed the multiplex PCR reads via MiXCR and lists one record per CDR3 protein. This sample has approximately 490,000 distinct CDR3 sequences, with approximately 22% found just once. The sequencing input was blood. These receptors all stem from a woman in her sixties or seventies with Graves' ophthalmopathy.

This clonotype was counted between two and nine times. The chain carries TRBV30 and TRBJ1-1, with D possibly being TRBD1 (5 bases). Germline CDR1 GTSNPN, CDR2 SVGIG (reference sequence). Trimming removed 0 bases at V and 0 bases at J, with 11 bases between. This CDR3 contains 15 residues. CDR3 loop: CAWSVRGALNTEAFF. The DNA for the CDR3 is TGTGCCTGGAGTGTACGAGGGGCTTTGAACACTGAAGCTTTCTTT.

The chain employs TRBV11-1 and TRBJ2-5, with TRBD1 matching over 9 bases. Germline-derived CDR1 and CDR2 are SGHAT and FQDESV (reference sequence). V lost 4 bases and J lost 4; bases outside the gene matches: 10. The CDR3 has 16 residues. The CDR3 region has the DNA TGTGCCAGCAGCTACTGGGACAGGGCAGGAGGAGAGACCCAGTACTTC. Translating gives CASSYWDRAGGETQYF.

The CDR3 coding sequence is TGCGCCAGCTCCGATTTACAGGGGAACACAGATACGCAGTATTTT. This codes for CASSDLQGNTDTQYF. The chain has TRBV10-1 and TRBJ2-3, with 7 nucleotides matching TRBD1. In germline, CDR1 is WNHNN, CDR2 SYGVQD (reference sequence). The CDR3 contains 15 residues. Trimming removed 8 bases from V and 2 bases from J; junction bases left unmatched: 10.

CDR3 loop: CASSEEPGAHEKLFF. The CDR3 DNA follows: TGTGCCAGCAGTGAAGAGCCGGGGGCGCACGAAAAACTGTTTTTT. The chain combines TRBV6-1 with TRBJ1-4; possible D gene TRBD1, 6 bases. This CDR3 is built from 15 residues. The V end lost 1 base, the J end lost 8 bases, and 14 bases lay between the germline ends. In germline, CDR1 is MNHNS, CDR2 SASEGT.

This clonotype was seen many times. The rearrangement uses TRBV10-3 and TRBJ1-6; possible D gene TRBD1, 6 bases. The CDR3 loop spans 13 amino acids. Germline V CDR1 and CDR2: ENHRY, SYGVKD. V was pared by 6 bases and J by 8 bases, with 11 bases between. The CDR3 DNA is TGTGCCATCAGGGAGGACAGTTATTCACCCCTCCACTTT. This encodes CAIREDSYSPLHF.

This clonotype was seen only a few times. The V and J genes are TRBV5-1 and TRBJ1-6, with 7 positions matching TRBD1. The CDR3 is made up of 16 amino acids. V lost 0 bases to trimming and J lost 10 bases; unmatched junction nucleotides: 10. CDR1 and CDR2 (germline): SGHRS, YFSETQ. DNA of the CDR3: TGCGCCAGCAGCTTGGCCGGGGACAGAGCCTTATCACCCCTCCACTTT. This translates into CASSLAGDRALSPLHF. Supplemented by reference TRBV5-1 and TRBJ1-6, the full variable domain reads KAGVTQTPRYLIKTRGQQVTLSCSPISGHRSVSWYQQTPGQGLQFLFEYFSETQRNKGNFPGRFSGRQFSNSRSEMNVSTLELGDSALYLCASSLAGDRALSPLHFGNGTRLTVT.

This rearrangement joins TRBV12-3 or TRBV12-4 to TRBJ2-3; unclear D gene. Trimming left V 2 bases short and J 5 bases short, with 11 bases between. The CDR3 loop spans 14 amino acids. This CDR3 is CASSLRPTEDTQYF. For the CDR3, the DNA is TGTGCCAGCAGTTTACGGCCAACGGAAGATACGCAGTATTTT.

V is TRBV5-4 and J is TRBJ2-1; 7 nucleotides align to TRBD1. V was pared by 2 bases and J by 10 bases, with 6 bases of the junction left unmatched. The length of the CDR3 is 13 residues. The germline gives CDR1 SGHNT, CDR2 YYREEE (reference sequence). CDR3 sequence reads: CASSFHRGGEQFF. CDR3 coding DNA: TGTGCCAGCAGCTTTCACAGGGGTGGAGAGCAGTTCTTC.

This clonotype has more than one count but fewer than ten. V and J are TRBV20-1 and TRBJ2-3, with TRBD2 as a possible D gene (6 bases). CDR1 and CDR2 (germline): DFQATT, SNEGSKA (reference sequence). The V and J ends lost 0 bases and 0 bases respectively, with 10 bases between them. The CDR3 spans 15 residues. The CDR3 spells CSAREPGTSTDTQYF. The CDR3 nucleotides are TGCAGTGCTAGAGAACCCGGGACTAGCACAGATACGCAGTATTTT.

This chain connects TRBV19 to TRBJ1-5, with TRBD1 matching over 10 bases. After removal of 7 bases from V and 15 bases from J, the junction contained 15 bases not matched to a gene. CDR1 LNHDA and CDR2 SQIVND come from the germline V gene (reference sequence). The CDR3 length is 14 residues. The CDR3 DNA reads TGTGCCAGTACTGCGACAGGGGGCTGGGTGTCATCGCATTTT. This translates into CASTATGGWVSSHF.

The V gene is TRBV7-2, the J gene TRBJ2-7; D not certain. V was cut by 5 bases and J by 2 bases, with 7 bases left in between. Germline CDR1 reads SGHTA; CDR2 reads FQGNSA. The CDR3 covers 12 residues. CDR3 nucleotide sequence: TGTGCCAGCAGCCCGACGACCTACGAGCAGTACTTC. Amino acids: CASSPTTYEQYF.

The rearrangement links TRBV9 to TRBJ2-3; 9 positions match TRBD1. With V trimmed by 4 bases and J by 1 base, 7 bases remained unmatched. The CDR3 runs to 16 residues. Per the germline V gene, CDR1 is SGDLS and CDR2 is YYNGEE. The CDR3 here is CASSPIQGAGTDTQYF. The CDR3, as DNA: TGTGCCAGCAGCCCGATACAGGGGGCTGGCACAGATACGCAGTATTTT.

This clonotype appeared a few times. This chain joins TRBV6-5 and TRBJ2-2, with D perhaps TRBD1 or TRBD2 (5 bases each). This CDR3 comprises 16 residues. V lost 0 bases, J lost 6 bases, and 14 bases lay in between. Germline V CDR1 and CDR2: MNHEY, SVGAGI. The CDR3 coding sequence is TGTGCCAGCAGTTACTCGATTAACAGGCGGGCCGGGGAGCTGTTTTTT. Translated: CASSYSINRRAGELFF.

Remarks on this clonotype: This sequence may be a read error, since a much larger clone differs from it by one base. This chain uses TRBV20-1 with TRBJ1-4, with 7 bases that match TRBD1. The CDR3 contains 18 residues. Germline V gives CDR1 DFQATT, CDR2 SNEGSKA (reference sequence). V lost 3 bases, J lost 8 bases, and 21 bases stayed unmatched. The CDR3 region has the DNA TGCAGTGCTAGCGCCGGGATAGGGGGCGGAAGATCGAGGGAAAAACTGTTTTTT. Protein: CSASAGIGGGRSREKLFF.

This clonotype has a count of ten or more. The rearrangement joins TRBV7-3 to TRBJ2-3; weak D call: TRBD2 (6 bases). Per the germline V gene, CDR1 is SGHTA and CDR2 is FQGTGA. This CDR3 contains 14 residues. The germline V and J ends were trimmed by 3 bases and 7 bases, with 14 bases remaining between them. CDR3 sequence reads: CASSLGGLAYTQYF. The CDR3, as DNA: TGTGCCAGCAGCTTGGGGGGTCTCGCGTATACGCAGTATTTT.

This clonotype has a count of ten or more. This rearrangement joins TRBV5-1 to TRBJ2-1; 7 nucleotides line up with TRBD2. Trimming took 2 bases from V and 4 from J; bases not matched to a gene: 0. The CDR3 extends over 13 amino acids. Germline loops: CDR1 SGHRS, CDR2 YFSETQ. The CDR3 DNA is TGCGCCAGCAGCTTCGGGGGGTACAATGAGCAGTTCTTC. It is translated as CASSFGGYNEQFF.

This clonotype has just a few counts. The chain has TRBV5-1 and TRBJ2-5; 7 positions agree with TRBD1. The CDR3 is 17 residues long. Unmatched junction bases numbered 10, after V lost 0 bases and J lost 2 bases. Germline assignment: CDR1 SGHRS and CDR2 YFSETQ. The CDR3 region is CASSLGGGLGQQETQYF. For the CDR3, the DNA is TGCGCCAGCAGCTTGGGCGGAGGCCTGGGACAGCAAGAGACCCAGTACTTC.

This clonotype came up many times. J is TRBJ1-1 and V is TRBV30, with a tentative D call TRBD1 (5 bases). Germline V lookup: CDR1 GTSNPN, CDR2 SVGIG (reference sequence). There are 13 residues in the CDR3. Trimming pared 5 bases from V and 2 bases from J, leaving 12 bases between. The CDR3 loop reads CAWGLGLNTEAFF. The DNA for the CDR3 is TGTGCCTGGGGATTGGGACTTAACACTGAAGCTTTCTTT.

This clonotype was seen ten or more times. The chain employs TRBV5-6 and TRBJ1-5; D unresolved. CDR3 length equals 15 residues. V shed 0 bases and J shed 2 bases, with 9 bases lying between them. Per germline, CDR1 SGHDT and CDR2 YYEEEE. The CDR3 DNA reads TGTGCCAGCAGCTTGGATAGTGGACGCAATCAGCCCCAGCATTTT. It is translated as CASSLDSGRNQPQHF.

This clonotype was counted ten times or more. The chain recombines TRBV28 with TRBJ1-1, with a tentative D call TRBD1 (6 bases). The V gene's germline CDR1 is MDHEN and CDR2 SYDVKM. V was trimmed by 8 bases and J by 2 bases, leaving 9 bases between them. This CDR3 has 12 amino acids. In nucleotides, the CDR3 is TGTGCCAGCCGGACAGCTAACACTGAAGCTTTCTTT. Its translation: CASRTANTEAFF.